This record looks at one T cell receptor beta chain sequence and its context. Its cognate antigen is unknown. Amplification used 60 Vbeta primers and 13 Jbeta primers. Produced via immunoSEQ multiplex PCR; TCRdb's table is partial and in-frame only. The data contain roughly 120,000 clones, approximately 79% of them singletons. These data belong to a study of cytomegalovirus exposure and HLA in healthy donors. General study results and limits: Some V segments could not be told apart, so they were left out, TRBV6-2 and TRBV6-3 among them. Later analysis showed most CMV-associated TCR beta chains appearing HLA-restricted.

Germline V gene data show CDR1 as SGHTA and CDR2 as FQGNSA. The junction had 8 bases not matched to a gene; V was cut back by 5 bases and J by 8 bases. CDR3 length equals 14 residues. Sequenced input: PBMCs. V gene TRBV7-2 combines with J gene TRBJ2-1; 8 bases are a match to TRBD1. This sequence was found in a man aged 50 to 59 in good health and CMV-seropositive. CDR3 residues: CASSPGQVSDEQFF. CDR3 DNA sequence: TGTGCCAGCAGCCCGGGACAGGTGAGCGATGAGCAGTTCTTC.